What follows are 5 T cell receptor beta chains derived from one specimen sequenced in a study of T-cell reconstitution after alpha-beta-depleted transplantation in children. The library targeted TCRbeta and was prepared with unique molecular identifiers. TCRdb processed the PCR reads anew with MiXCR; each CDR3 protein has one entry. Seen here are about a million distinct CDR3 sequences, about 29% observed once, and the top ten hold over 25%. The source material was PBMCs, mostly from graft donor cells, sampled 360 days after TCRalphabeta/CD19-depleted stem cell transplant. The source of these receptors is a boy younger than two who had a stem cell transplant for SCID, so the T cells may come from the graft donor.

The chain combines TRBV20-1 with TRBJ2-5, with TRBD2 matching 13 bases. This CDR3 spans 16 amino acids. Germline loops: CDR1 DFQATT, CDR2 SNEGSKA (reference sequence). The junction had 10 bases not matched to a gene; V was cut back by 6 bases and J by 3 bases. CDR3 bases: TGCAGTGCCTCCACCGGGACTAGCGGGGTGGAAGAGACCCAGTACTTC. This sequence encodes CSASTGTSGVEETQYF.

The table lists this clonotype with many counts. The gene calls are TRBV4-1 and TRBJ1-1, with unresolved D. V shed 0 bases and J shed 7 bases, with 9 bases lying between them. The CDR3 loop spans 13 amino acids. The germline CDR1 and CDR2 sequences are MGHRA and YSYEKL. CDR3 region: CASSQDERDEAFF. The CDR3 DNA is TGCGCCAGCAGCCAAGATGAAAGGGATGAAGCTTTCTTT.

This chain joins TRBV4-2 and TRBJ1-2; tentative D call: TRBD1 (6 bases). CDR1 is LGHNA and CDR2 is YNFKEQ in the germline V gene. The CDR3 runs to 16 residues. Trimming took 1 base from V and 7 from J, leaving 19 bases between them. The CDR3 nucleotides are TGTGCCAGCAGCCAAGGTGTGGGGGCAGGGGCGTTTGGCTACACCTTC. This gives the protein CASSQGVGAGAFGYTF.

This clonotype has only a few counts. The J gene is TRBJ1-5, the V gene TRBV4-1; D is undetermined. The CDR3 spans 14 residues. CDR1 is MGHRA and CDR2 is YSYEKL in the germline V gene. Trimming took 1 base from V and 0 from J, leaving 4 bases between them. The CDR3 DNA sequence: TGCGCCAGCAGCCAAGTCGGTAGCAATCAGCCCCAGCATTTT. It translates to CASSQVGSNQPQHF.

This chain uses TRBV11-2 with TRBJ2-1; TRBD2 is a possible D gene (7 bases). CDR1 is SGHAT and CDR2 is FQNNGV in the germline V gene. This CDR3 has 17 amino acids. Trimming stripped 10 bases from V and 0 bases from J, with 22 bases between. CDR3: CATQPGGVSSSYNEQFF. The CDR3 nucleotides are TGTGCCACCCAACCGGGGGGCGTTTCTAGCTCCTACAATGAGCAGTTCTTC.